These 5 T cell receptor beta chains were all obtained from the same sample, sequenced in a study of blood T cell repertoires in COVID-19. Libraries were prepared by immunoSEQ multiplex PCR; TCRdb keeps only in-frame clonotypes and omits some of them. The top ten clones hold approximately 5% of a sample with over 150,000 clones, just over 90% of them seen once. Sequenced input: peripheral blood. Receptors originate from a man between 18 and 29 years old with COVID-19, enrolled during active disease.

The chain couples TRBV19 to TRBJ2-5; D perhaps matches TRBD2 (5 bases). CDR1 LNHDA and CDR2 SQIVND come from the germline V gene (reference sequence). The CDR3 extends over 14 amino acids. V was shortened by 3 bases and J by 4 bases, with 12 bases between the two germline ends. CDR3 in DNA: TGTGCCAGTAGTATCCCGGGTGAGGGAGAGACCCAGTACTTC. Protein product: CASSIPGEGETQYF.

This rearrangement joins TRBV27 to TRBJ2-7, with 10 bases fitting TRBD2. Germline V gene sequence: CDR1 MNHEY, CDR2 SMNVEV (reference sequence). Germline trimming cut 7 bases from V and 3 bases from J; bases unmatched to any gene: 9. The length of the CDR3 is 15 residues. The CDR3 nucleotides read TGTGCCAGCACTCCCCCCCTAGCGGGAGTCTACGAGCAGTACTTC. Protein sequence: CASTPPLAGVYEQYF.

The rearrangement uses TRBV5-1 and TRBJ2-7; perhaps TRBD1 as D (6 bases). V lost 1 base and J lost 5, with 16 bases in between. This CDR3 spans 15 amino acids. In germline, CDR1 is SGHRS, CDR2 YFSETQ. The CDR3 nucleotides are TGCGCCAGCAGCTTGCACGGGTCAGGGGAGAACGAGCAGTACTTC. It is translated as CASSLHGSGENEQYF.

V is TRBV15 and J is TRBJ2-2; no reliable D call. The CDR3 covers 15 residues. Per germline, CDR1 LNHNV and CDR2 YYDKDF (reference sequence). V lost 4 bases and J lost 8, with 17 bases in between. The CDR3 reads CATSMRLSGLGELFF. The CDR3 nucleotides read TGTGCCACCAGCATGAGGCTGAGTGGGTTGGGGGAGCTGTTTTTT.

The CDR3 DNA is TGTGCCAGCAGTTTGAGGACAGGGGGGTTCCACTTT. Its translation: CASSLRTGGFHF. This chain links TRBV28 with TRBJ1-6, with 10 bases that match TRBD1. This CDR3 has 12 residues. The V gene's germline CDR1 is MDHEN and CDR2 SYDVKM. V was clipped by 3 bases and J by 17 bases; unmatched bases: 4. Full variable domain (outside the CDR3, taken from reference TRBV28 and TRBJ1-6): DVKVTQSSRYLVKRTGEKVFLECVQDMDHENMFWYRQDPGLGLRLIYFSYDVKMKEKGDIPEGYSVSREKKERFSLILESASTNQTSMYLCASSLRTGGFHFGNGTRLTVT.